This T cell receptor beta chain was found in a study of control samples from healthy donors and cancer patients. Assay used: immunoSEQ multiplex PCR; TCRdb lists only in-frame clones, some missing. This sample has about 160,000 clones, with 85% to 95% found just once. J gave up 0 bases and V 4 bases, and 4 bases lay outside the gene matches. The CDR3 runs to 16 residues. Germline CDR1 and CDR2: KGHSH and LQKENI. Sequenced input: blood. The genes are TRBV18 and TRBJ1-4; the match to TRBD1 covers 8 bases. The clonotype comes from a woman aged 40 to 50 in good health. The CDR3 reads CASSRSGGATNEKLFF. The DNA for the CDR3 is TGTGCCAGCTCACGCTCAGGGGGCGCAACTAATGAAAAACTGTTTTTT.